The source of this T cell receptor (beta chain) is a study of human T cells and chemical hapten exposure. At the level of the study: Subjects had 2% DPC placed on around 2 cm by around 2 cm of upper inner arm skin for sensitization.

Trimming took 9 bases from V and 0 from J, leaving 21 bases between them. Per germline, CDR1 SGHNT and CDR2 YYREEE (reference sequence). This CDR3 has 17 amino acids. Time point described: patch test 1, 2 weeks after DPC sensitization. Stated treatment: therapeutic diphenylcyclopropenone sensitization with weekly scalp DPC. TCRdb called the RACE reads again in MiXCR, with one record for every CDR3 protein. The sample contains about 80,000 distinct CDR3 sequences, about 9.4% of which appear only once. This specimen consisted of whole blood, obtained in connection with sensitization to the hapten diphenylcyclopropenone (DPC). This chain uses TRBV5-4 with TRBJ2-2; maybe TRBD2 (5 bases). The clonotype comes from a woman in her 50s with alopecia areata. Some clones in this sample may be carry-over from other donors' samples. The CDR3 DNA sequence: TGTGCCACCAGAACGGGAAGTATCGGGACGAACACCGGGGAGCTGTTTTTT. It is translated as CATRTGSIGTNTGELFF.